One sample yielded the 28 T cell receptor beta chains listed below, sequenced in a study of T cells in Graves' hyperthyroidism and ophthalmopathy. Researchers amplified the TCR beta CDR3 regions from RNA transcripts. Using the HTBI primer set, a first-round RT-PCR was run on the TCR CDR3. TCRdb processed the multiplex PCR reads anew with MiXCR; each CDR3 protein has one entry. The sample holds around 350,000 distinct CDR3 sequences, approximately 25% seen once. Sequenced sample: blood. All receptors derive from a man between 45 and 60 years old with Graves' hyperthyroidism.

This clonotype has a count of ten or more. The rearrangement joins TRBV2 to TRBJ2-5, with 8 bases aligning to TRBD1. Germline trimming cut 0 bases from V and 1 base from J; bases unmatched to any gene: 1. There are 15 residues in the CDR3. Germline-derived CDR1 and CDR2 are SNHLY and FYNNEI. The CDR3 loop reads CASSEADRGQETQYF. CDR3 in DNA: TGTGCCAGCAGTGAAGCAGACAGGGGCCAAGAGACCCAGTACTTC. Looking up the rest from reference TRBV2 and TRBJ2-5 gives the full variable domain: EPEVTQTPSHQVTQMGQEVILRCVPISNHLYFYWYRQILGQKVEFLVSFYNNEISEKSEIFDDQFSVERPDGSNFTLKIRSTKLEDSAMYFCASSEADRGQETQYFGPGTRLLVL.

The sample holds many counts of this clonotype. Written as DNA, the CDR3 is TGTGCCAGCAGCGTAATAGGGATGAACACTGAAGCTTTCTTT. Protein: CASSVIGMNTEAFF. The chain links TRBV2 to TRBJ1-1; no clear D. V was trimmed by 6 bases and J by 0 bases, leaving 11 bases between them. This CDR3 is 14 amino acids long. The V gene's germline CDR1 is SNHLY and CDR2 FYNNEI.

To note about this clonotype: This may be a read error: a much more frequent sequence differs by one nucleotide. The V and J genes are TRBV2 and TRBJ1-1; 7 nucleotides agree with TRBD1. The CDR3 length is 14 residues. Germline CDR1 is SNHLY and CDR2 is FYNNEI. The ends lost 8 bases at V and 5 bases at J; junction bases unmatched: 11. Here the CDR3 reads CASELEGAYTEAFF. The CDR3 DNA reads TGTGCCAGCGAGTTGGAGGGGGCATATACTGAAGCTTTCTTT.

This clonotype was seen a handful of times. The chain combines TRBV7-3 with TRBJ2-6, with D uncertain. V was trimmed by 3 bases and J by 4 bases, leaving 7 bases between them. This CDR3 region has 14 residues. Germline CDR1 is SGHTA and CDR2 is FQGTGA. The CDR3 reads CASSFGGGANVLTF. The CDR3 DNA follows: TGTGCCAGCAGCTTCGGCGGAGGGGCCAACGTCCTGACTTTC.

This clonotype was counted ten times or more. This chain uses TRBV28 with TRBJ1-3; the D is unclear. CDR1 and CDR2 (germline): MDHEN, SYDVKM. Trimming pared 4 bases from V and 0 bases from J, leaving 10 bases between. CDR3 length equals 15 residues. CDR3 residues: CASSSPVSSGNTIYF. CDR3 bases: TGTGCCAGCAGTTCGCCGGTGAGCTCTGGAAACACCATATATTTT.

The sample holds a few counts of this clonotype. This chain joins TRBV10-3 and TRBJ2-5, with a tentative D call TRBD1 (6 bases). V was trimmed by 2 bases and J by 3 bases, leaving 7 bases between them. This CDR3 is built from 13 residues. Germline lookup yields CDR1 ENHRY and CDR2 SYGVKD. CDR3: CAISERTEETQYF. DNA for the CDR3: TGTGCCATCAGTGAGCGGACAGAAGAGACCCAGTACTTC.

This clonotype was recorded a few times. The chain couples TRBV20-1 to TRBJ2-5, with D maybe TRBD2 (6 bases). The CDR3 covers 16 residues. Looked up from germline, CDR1 is DFQATT and CDR2 is SNEGSKA (reference sequence). Trimming removed 0 bases at V and 2 bases at J, with 16 bases between. The DNA of the CDR3 is TGCAGTGCTAGAGATGGCGGGAAACATCTTCAAGAGACCCAGTACTTC. It translates to CSARDGGKHLQETQYF.

CDR3 residues: CASSGTRPSYVKYF. CDR3 sequence (DNA): TGCGCCAGCAGCGGCACTCGACCCTCCTACGTGAAGTACTTC. The chain employs TRBV5-1 and TRBJ2-7; no clear D. The length of the CDR3 is 14 residues. CDR1 is SGHRS, CDR2 YFSETQ, per germline. V was cut by 4 bases and J by 11 bases, with 22 bases left in between.

This clonotype showed up many times. The chain recombines TRBV11-3 with TRBJ2-3, with a weak D call TRBD2 (6 bases). The CDR3 runs 14 residues. Germline lookup yields CDR1 SGHNT and CDR2 YENEEA. The ends were cut back, 8 bases at V and 0 bases at J, with 12 bases in the middle. The CDR3 spells CASQAGSSTDTQYF. The CDR3 nucleotides read TGTGCCAGCCAGGCGGGGTCGAGCACAGATACGCAGTATTTT.

Many counts were recorded for this clonotype. V gene TRBV18 combines with J gene TRBJ2-7; 8 bases fit TRBD1. Per germline, CDR1 KGHSH and CDR2 LQKENI. The V gene end was trimmed by 3 bases and the J gene end by 6 bases; junction bases not matched to a gene: 1. CDR3 length: 12 residues. CDR3 sequence reads: CASSPTGAEQYF. CDR3 sequence (DNA): TGTGCCAGCTCACCGACAGGGGCCGAGCAGTACTTC.

V and J are TRBV9 and TRBJ1-6; weak D call: TRBD1 (6 bases). The germline V gene encodes CDR1 SGDLS and CDR2 YYNGEE. This CDR3 region has 15 residues. The germline V and J ends were trimmed by 4 bases and 3 bases, with 11 bases remaining between them. CDR3 sequence (DNA): TGTGCCAGCAGCACCACAGGGAACTATAATTCACCCCTCCACTTT. Its translation is CASSTTGNYNSPLHF.

The chain carries TRBV27 and TRBJ2-1; the match to TRBD1 covers 10 bases. The CDR3 sequence is 14 residues long. CDR1 and CDR2 from the germline V gene are MNHEY and SMNVEV (reference sequence). Germline trimming cut 4 bases from V and 5 bases from J; bases unmatched to any gene: 2. CDR3 in DNA: TGTGCCAGCAGTTCCGGGACAGGGGACAATGAGCAGTTCTTC. This gives the protein CASSSGTGDNEQFF.

This chain connects TRBV11-3 to TRBJ1-4; D is unclear. Trimming cost V 3 bases and J 0 bases, with 8 bases left between them. Germline CDR1 SGHNT, CDR2 YENEEA. The CDR3 is made up of 15 amino acids. CDR3 nucleotide sequence: TGTGCCAGCAGCTTCAGCGATGCAACTAATGAAAAACTGTTTTTT. This sequence encodes CASSFSDATNEKLFF.

This clonotype has just a few counts. The chain couples TRBV5-6 to TRBJ2-3; weak D call: TRBD2 (6 bases). The germline gives CDR1 SGHDT, CDR2 YYEEEE. The CDR3 contains 17 residues. Trimming took 3 bases from V and 0 from J, leaving 17 bases between them. The CDR3 bases are TGTGCCAGCAGCTCGGCTTTTTTAGCGGCGAGCACAGATACGCAGTATTTT. The encoded protein is CASSSAFLAASTDTQYF. The whole variable domain, filled in from reference TRBV5-6 and TRBJ2-3, reads DAGVTQSPTHLIKTRGQQVTLRCSPKSGHDTVSWYQQALGQGPQFIFQYYEEEERQRGNFPDRFSGHQFPNYSSELNVNALLLGDSALYLCASSSAFLAASTDTQYFGPGTRLTVL.

The gene calls are TRBV3-1 and TRBJ2-1, with 12 positions matching TRBD2. V was pared by 4 bases and J by 7 bases, with 8 bases of the junction left unmatched. Germline CDR1 reads LGHDT; CDR2 reads YNNKEL (reference sequence). The CDR3 spans 16 residues. The CDR3 loop reads CASSPQTSGSGNEQFF. The DNA of the CDR3 is TGTGCCAGCAGCCCTCAGACTAGCGGGAGTGGGAATGAGCAGTTCTTC.

This clonotype has a count of ten or more. J is TRBJ2-3 and V is TRBV28, with 10 bases lining up with TRBD2. Trimming at V came to 6 bases and at J to 2 bases, leaving 8 bases not matched to a gene. Looked up from germline, CDR1 is MDHEN and CDR2 is SYDVKM. The length of the CDR3 is 16 residues. The CDR3 here is CASSTAGGPYTDTQYF. As DNA, the CDR3 is TGTGCCAGCAGCACAGCGGGAGGGCCCTACACAGATACGCAGTATTTT.

This clonotype turned up a few times. The chain has TRBV15 and TRBJ1-5; perhaps TRBD1 as D (6 bases). V was pared by 6 bases and J by 6 bases, with 15 bases between. CDR3 length: 14 amino acids. Germline V gene data show CDR1 as LNHNV and CDR2 as YYDKDF (reference sequence). The CDR3 sequence is CATSRDNTFQPQHF. The CDR3, as DNA: TGTGCCACCAGTAGGGACAATACATTTCAGCCCCAGCATTTT.

This clonotype has just a few counts. The chain uses TRBV7-8 and TRBJ2-7; 7 nucleotides align to TRBD2. Germline lookup yields CDR1 SGHVS and CDR2 FQNEAQ. This CDR3 region has 13 residues. Trimming took 8 bases from V and 0 from J; bases not matched to a gene: 4. CDR3 bases: TGTGCCAGCGGCGGGGGAGGCTCCTACGAGCAGTACTTC. This gives the protein CASGGGGSYEQYF.

This clonotype has just one count. Just one base apart from a much larger clone, this may be a read error. The V call is TRBV18, the J call TRBJ1-1; 9 bases are shared with TRBD1. This CDR3 is built from 15 residues. V trimming: 5 bases; J trimming: 1 base; junction bases outside the gene matches: 5. Germline CDR1 is KGHSH and CDR2 is LQKENI. The CDR3 reads CASSTKQGANTEAFF. The CDR3 coding sequence is TGTGCCAGCTCAACTAAACAGGGGGCGAACACTGAAGCTTTCTTT.

This clonotype was detected a few times. J is TRBJ2-5 and V is TRBV2; D is uncertain. From germline, CDR1 is SNHLY and CDR2 FYNNEI. The CDR3 covers 11 residues. Trimming shortened V by 7 bases and J by 2 bases, and 5 bases separated the two germline ends. The CDR3 region has the DNA TGTGCCAGCACCCAACAAGAGACCCAGTACTTC. Residues: CASTQQETQYF.

This clonotype was found many times. The chain uses TRBV3-1 and TRBJ2-7; TRBD2 matches 12 bases. V lost 4 bases, J lost 6 bases, and 4 bases stayed unmatched. The CDR3 is 14 residues long. Per the germline V gene, CDR1 is LGHDT and CDR2 is YNNKEL (reference sequence). Written as DNA, the CDR3 is TGTGCCAGCAGCCCCCGGACTAGCGGGGCCGAGCAGTACTTC. Translation gives CASSPRTSGAEQYF.

The chain joins TRBV6-1 to TRBJ2-2; 12 nucleotides match TRBD1. In germline, CDR1 is MNHNS, CDR2 SASEGT. CDR3 size: 17 residues. The junction had 10 bases not matched to a gene; V was cut back by 5 bases and J by 6 bases. CDR3 region: CASSHYRDRGRSGELFF. As DNA, the CDR3 is TGTGCCAGCAGTCACTATCGGGACAGGGGGCGATCCGGGGAGCTGTTTTTT.

This clonotype showed up just a few times. This sequence joins TRBV7-9 and TRBJ1-1; weak D call: TRBD1 (5 bases). The CDR3 length is 12 residues. The ends were cut back, 5 bases at V and 6 bases at J, with 10 bases in the middle. The germline CDR1 and CDR2 sequences are SEHNR and FQNEAQ (reference sequence). The CDR3 DNA sequence: TGTGCCAGCAGCCTTCGGGGGTCTGAAGCTTTCTTT. Protein product: CASSLRGSEAFF.

The chain carries TRBV6-2 or TRBV6-3 and TRBJ2-3; D is unclear. From germline, CDR1 is MNHEY and CDR2 SVGEGT. This CDR3 has 15 amino acids. V lost 7 bases and J lost 1, with 15 bases in between. CDR3 residues: CASTQEHGGTDTQYF. CDR3 DNA sequence: TGTGCCAGCACCCAGGAGCACGGAGGCACAGATACGCAGTATTTT.

A remark on this clonotype: A much larger clone differs from this one at a single base, so this may be a read error. The DNA of the CDR3 is TGTGCCAGCAGTATCAGGGGGCCAGTTACCTACGAGCAGTACTTC. Translated: CASSIRGPVTYEQYF. The J gene is TRBJ2-7, the V gene TRBV27, with 8 bases fitting TRBD1. CDR3 length: 15 residues. CDR1 is MNHEY, CDR2 SMNVEV, per germline (reference sequence). V trimming: 5 bases; J trimming: 2 bases; junction bases outside the gene matches: 8.

This clonotype was observed at least ten times. This chain joins TRBV2 and TRBJ2-3; D is unresolved. The length of the CDR3 is 12 residues. Germline values: CDR1 SNHLY, CDR2 FYNNEI. With 4 bases removed from V and 3 bases from J, the gap between germline ends came to 5 bases. CDR3 sequence reads: CASSGLTDTQYF. As DNA, the CDR3 is TGTGCCAGCAGTGGACTTACAGATACGCAGTATTTT. The full variable domain, completed using reference TRBV2 and TRBJ2-3, is EPEVTQTPSHQVTQMGQEVILRCVPISNHLYFYWYRQILGQKVEFLVSFYNNEISEKSEIFDDQFSVERPDGSNFTLKIRSTKLEDSAMYFCASSGLTDTQYFGPGTRLTVL.

This clonotype was found a few times. This sequence joins TRBV4-1 and TRBJ2-4; TRBD1 aligns across 10 bases. This CDR3 is 14 amino acids long. With 6 bases clipped from V and 5 bases from J, the junction kept 4 bases outside the gene matches. Per the germline V gene, CDR1 is MGHRA and CDR2 is YSYEKL. CDR3 amino acids: CASRPGTGENIQYF. The DNA of the CDR3 is TGCGCCAGCAGGCCCGGGACAGGGGAAAACATTCAGTACTTC.

This clonotype was seen many times. This chain joins TRBV20-1 and TRBJ2-5, with TRBD2 identical over 12 bases. Germline V gives CDR1 DFQATT, CDR2 SNEGSKA (reference sequence). The junction had 4 bases not matched to a gene; V was cut back by 6 bases and J by 5 bases. This CDR3 has 13 amino acids. CDR3 loop: CSAPTSGSETQYF. The CDR3, as DNA: TGCAGTGCGCCGACTAGCGGGAGTGAGACCCAGTACTTC.